The T cell receptor beta chain under discussion was sequenced for a study of blood T cell repertoires in COVID-19. The overall study: Spain, Italy and the United States supplied samples that represented acute and convalescent COVID-19. PBMCs, B-cell-depleted T cells, or T cells were the source of the cDNA or gDNA that made up the material.

V was shortened by 0 bases and J by 6 bases, with 5 bases between the two germline ends. The CDR3 is 12 residues long. From germline, CDR1 is SGHNT and CDR2 YENEEA. In the original analysis: Amplified reference gene primers provided the basis for estimating nucleated cell counts. Measured with immunoSEQ multiplex PCR; TCRdb has only the in-frame clones, and not every one. V and J calls and clone size follow that table, whereas D and trimming were derived from the DNA. The sample carries approximately 97,000 clones, 75% to 95% recorded once. This TCR was recovered from a man younger than 30 with acute or convalescent COVID-19. The source material was peripheral blood. The V call is TRBV11-3, the J call TRBJ1-1; D not certain. The CDR3 is CASSLDEAEAFF. CDR3 bases: TGTGCCAGCAGCTTAGATGAGGCTGAAGCTTTCTTT.